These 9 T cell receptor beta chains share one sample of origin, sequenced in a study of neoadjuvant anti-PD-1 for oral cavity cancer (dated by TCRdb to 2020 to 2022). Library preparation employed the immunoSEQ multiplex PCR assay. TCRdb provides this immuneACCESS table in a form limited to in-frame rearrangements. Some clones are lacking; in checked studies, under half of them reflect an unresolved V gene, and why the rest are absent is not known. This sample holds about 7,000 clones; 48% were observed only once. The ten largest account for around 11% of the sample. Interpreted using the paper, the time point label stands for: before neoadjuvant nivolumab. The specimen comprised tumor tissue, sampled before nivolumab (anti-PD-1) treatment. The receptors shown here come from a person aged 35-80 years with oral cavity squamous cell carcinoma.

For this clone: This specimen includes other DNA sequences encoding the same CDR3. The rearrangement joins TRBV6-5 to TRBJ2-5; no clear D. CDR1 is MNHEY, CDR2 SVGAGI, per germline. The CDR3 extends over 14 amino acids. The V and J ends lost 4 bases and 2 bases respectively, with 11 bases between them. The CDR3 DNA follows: TGTGCCAGCAGTTCCCCTAAAGGGCAAGAGACCCAGTACTTC. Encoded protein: CASSSPKGQETQYF.

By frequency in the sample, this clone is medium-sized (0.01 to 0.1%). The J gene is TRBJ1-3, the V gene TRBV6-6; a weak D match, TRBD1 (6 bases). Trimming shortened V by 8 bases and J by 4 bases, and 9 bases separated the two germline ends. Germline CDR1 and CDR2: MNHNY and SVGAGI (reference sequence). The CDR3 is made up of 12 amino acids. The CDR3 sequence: CASRQGGNTIYF. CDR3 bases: TGTGCCAGCCGGCAGGGGGGAAACACCATATATTTT.

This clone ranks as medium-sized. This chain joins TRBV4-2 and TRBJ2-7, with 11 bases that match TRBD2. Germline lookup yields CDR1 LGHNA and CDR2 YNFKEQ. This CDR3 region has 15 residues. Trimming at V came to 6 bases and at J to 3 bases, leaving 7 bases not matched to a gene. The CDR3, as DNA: TGTGCCAGCAGAGAACTAGCGGGAGAATACTACGAGCAGTACTTC. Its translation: CASRELAGEYYEQYF.

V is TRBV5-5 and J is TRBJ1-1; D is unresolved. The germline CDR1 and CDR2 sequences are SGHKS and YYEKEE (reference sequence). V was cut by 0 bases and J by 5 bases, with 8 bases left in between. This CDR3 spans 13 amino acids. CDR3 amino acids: CASSLASGTEAFF. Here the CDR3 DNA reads TGTGCCAGCAGCTTGGCCTCCGGGACTGAAGCTTTCTTT.

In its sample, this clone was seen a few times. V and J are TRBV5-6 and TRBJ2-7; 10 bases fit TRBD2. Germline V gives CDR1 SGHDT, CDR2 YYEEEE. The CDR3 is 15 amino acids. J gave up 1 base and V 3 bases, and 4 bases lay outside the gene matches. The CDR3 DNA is TGTGCCAGCAGCTCACTACTAGCGGGATCCTACGAGCAGTACTTC. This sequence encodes CASSSLLAGSYEQYF. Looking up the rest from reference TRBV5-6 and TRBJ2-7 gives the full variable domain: DAGVTQSPTHLIKTRGQQVTLRCSPKSGHDTVSWYQQALGQGPQFIFQYYEEEERQRGNFPDRFSGHQFPNYSSELNVNALLLGDSALYLCASSSLLAGSYEQYFGPGTRLTVT.

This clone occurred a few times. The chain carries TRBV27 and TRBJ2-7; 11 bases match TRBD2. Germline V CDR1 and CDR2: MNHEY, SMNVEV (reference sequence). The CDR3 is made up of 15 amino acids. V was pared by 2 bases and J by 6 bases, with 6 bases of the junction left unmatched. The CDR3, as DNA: TGTGCCAGCAGTTTAGTACTAGCGGGAGTATCCGAGCAGTACTTC. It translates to CASSLVLAGVSEQYF.

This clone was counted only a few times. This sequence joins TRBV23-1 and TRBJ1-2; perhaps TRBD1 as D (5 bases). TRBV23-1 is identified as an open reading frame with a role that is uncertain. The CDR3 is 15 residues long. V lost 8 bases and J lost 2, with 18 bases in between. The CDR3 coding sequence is TGCGCCAGCTACCAGATGAGGGAGGGGAACTATGGCTACACCTTC. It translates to CASYQMREGNYGYTF.

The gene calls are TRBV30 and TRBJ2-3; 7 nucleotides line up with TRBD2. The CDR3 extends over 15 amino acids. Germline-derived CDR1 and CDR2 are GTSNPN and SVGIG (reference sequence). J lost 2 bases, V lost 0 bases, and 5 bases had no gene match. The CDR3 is CAWSVGLADTDTQYF. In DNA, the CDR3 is TGTGCCTGGAGTGTGGGGCTAGCGGACACAGATACGCAGTATTTT.

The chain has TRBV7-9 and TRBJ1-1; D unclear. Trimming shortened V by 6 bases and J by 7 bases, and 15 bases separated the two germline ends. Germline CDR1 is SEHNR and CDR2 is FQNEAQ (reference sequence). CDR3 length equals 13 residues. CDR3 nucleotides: TGTGCCAGCAGTCCCACATACACCCATGAAGCTTTCTTT. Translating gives CASSPTYTHEAFF. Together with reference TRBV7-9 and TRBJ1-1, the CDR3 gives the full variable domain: DTGVSQNPRHKITKRGQNVTFRCDPISEHNRLYWYRQTLGQGPEFLTYFQNEAQLEKSRLLSDRFSAERPKGSFSTLEIQRTEQGDSAMYLCASSPTYTHEAFFGQGTRLTVV.